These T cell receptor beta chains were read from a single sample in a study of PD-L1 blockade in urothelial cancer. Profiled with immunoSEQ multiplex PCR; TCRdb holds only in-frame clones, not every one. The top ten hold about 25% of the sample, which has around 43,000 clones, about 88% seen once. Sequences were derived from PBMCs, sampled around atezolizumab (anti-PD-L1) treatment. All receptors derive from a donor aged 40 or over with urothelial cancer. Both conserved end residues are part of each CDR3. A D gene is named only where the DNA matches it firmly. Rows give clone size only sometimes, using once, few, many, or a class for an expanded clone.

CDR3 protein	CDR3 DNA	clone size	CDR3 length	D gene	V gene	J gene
CASSTRVAGYNEQFF	TGTGCCAGTAGTACCCGGGTAGCGGGGTACAATGAGCAGTTCTTC	.	15	TRBD2	TRBV19	TRBJ2-1
CASSPRWPGGYNEQFF	TGTGCCAGCAGCCCCCGGTGGCCCGGGGGCTACAATGAGCAGTTCTTC	.	16	.	TRBV9	TRBJ2-1
CASSLMGTAQETQYF	TGTGCCAGCAGCTTAATGGGGACAGCACAAGAGACCCAGTACTTC	.	15	TRBD1	TRBV7-3	TRBJ2-5
CATSTGGGSSYNEQFF	TGTGCCACCAGCACAGGGGGTGGCAGCTCCTACAATGAGCAGTTCTTC	.	16	TRBD1	TRBV15	TRBJ2-1
CASTAGDSYEQYF	TGTGCCAGCACCGCCGGGGACTCCTACGAGCAGTACTTC	.	13	.	TRBV27	TRBJ2-7
CASSSWTNEQFF	TGTGCCAGCAGCTCCTGGACAAATGAGCAGTTCTTC	.	12	.	TRBV7-2	TRBJ2-1
CASSLVQGDTGELFF	TGTGCCAGCAGCTTGGTTCAGGGGGACACCGGGGAGCTGTTTTTT	medium-sized	15	TRBD1	TRBV5-6	TRBJ2-2
CASSVTSFGGRAEAFF	TGTGCCAGCAGCGTAACTAGCTTTGGGGGGAGGGCTGAAGCTTTCTTT	.	16	.	TRBV9	TRBJ1-1
CATRTVPGTEAFF	TGCGCCACCCGGACGGTCCCGGGGACTGAAGCTTTCTTT	.	13	.	TRBV5-1	TRBJ1-1
CASTRTPTSGSSNTQYF	TGCGCCAGCACCAGAACCCCGACTAGCGGGAGTTCGAATACGCAGTATTTT	.	17	TRBD2	TRBV4-1	TRBJ2-3
CASSIQVLTEAFF	TGTGCCAGTAGTATCCAGGTCCTCACTGAAGCTTTCTTT	.	13	.	TRBV19	TRBJ1-1
CACGTEASQPQHF	TGTGCCTGCGGGACAGAAGCAAGTCAGCCCCAGCATTTT	once	13	TRBD1	TRBV30	TRBJ1-5
CASTPRGGNTEAFF	TGTGCCAGCACCCCCAGAGGGGGGAACACTGAAGCTTTCTTT	once	14	.	TRBV19	TRBJ1-1
CASRGGTGTYPNEQFF	TGTGCCAGCAGGGGAGGGACGGGGACTTACCCGAATGAGCAGTTCTTC	once	16	TRBD2	TRBV5-4	TRBJ2-1
CASSWSGQGAYEQYF	TGTGCCAGTAGTTGGTCGGGACAGGGGGCCTACGAGCAGTACTTC	.	15	TRBD1	TRBV19	TRBJ2-7
CASSLGGLGAGELFF	TGTGCCAGCAGCCTGGGGGGACTAGGGGCCGGGGAGCTGTTTTTT	.	15	TRBD2	TRBV7-3	TRBJ2-2
CASSLRLLARTDTQYF	TGTGCCAGCAGCTTACGCCTGCTAGCGCGCACAGATACGCAGTATTTT	.	16	.	TRBV7-2	TRBJ2-3
CASSPGLGARTDTQYF	TGCGCCAGCAGCCCCGGGTTGGGGGCGCGCACAGATACGCAGTATTTT	.	16	.	TRBV5-1	TRBJ2-3
CAIPGQGSRTDTQYF	TGTGCCATCCCAGGGCAGGGATCCCGCACAGATACGCAGTATTTT	.	15	.	TRBV7-9	TRBJ2-3
CASRPSLGGEQYF	TGTGCCAGCAGACCCAGCCTCGGAGGTGAGCAGTACTTC	once	13	.	TRBV6-1	TRBJ2-7
CASSPPWTATYEQYF	TGTGCCAGCAGCCCCCCCTGGACAGCCACCTACGAGCAGTACTTC	.	15	.	TRBV11-2	TRBJ2-7
CASSPSSYGYTF	TGTGCCAGCAGCCCCTCCTCTTATGGCTACACCTTC	.	12	.	TRBV7-2	TRBJ1-2
CASSLADRGPTEAFF	TGTGCCAGCAGCTTAGCGGACAGGGGGCCCACTGAAGCTTTCTTT	.	15	TRBD1	TRBV7-9	TRBJ1-1
CASSLSSGRVSGANVLTF	TGCGCCAGCAGCTTGTCTAGCGGGAGAGTATCTGGGGCCAACGTCCTGACTTTC	.	18	TRBD2	TRBV5-1	TRBJ2-6
CASSLYPPGTSYGYTF	TGTGCCAGCAGCTTGTACCCCCCCGGGACATCTTATGGCTACACCTTC	.	16	.	TRBV5-6	TRBJ1-2
CASSMGQAMNTEAFF	TGTGCCAGTAGTATGGGACAGGCGATGAACACTGAAGCTTTCTTT	.	15	TRBD1	TRBV19	TRBJ1-1
CASMTGLAPHNEQFF	TGTGCCAGTATGACCGGACTAGCGCCTCACAATGAGCAGTTCTTC	once	15	TRBD2	TRBV19	TRBJ2-1
CASSFPGQGSYNEQFF	TGTGCCAGCAGCTTCCCCGGACAGGGGTCCTACAATGAGCAGTTCTTC	.	16	TRBD1	TRBV7-9	TRBJ2-1
CASSPGLAGSTDTQYF	TGCGCCAGCAGCCCCGGACTAGCGGGGAGCACAGATACGCAGTATTTT	once	16	TRBD2	TRBV5-1	TRBJ2-3
CASSQRGGPLYNEQFF	TGTGCCAGCAGCCAGAGGGGGGGACCACTTTACAATGAGCAGTTCTTC	.	16	.	TRBV13	TRBJ2-1
CASSFNRQAGNTIYF	TGTGCCAGCAGTTTTAACCGACAGGCTGGAAACACCATATATTTT	.	15	.	TRBV2	TRBJ1-3
CSVEDLRGANEKLFF	TGCAGCGTTGAAGATCTTCGGGGGGCTAATGAAAAACTGTTTTTT	.	15	.	TRBV29-1	TRBJ1-4
CAWSQDRNTEAFF	TGTGCCTGGAGTCAGGACAGGAACACTGAAGCTTTCTTT	.	13	.	TRBV30	TRBJ1-1
CASSRGSGRANNEQFF	TGCGCCAGCAGCCGAGGTAGCGGGAGGGCGAACAATGAGCAGTTCTTC	.	16	TRBD2	TRBV4-1	TRBJ2-1
CASSRRERGGETQYF	TGTGCCAGCAGTCGGCGGGAGCGGGGGGGGGAGACCCAGTACTTC	.	15	TRBD2	TRBV2	TRBJ2-5
CASSWKGSGRDEQFF	TGTGCCAGCAGCTGGAAGGGTAGCGGGAGGGATGAGCAGTTCTTC	.	15	TRBD2	TRBV7-9	TRBJ2-1
CATSRGASGSWDTQYF	TGTGCCACCAGCAGAGGGGCTAGCGGGAGTTGGGATACGCAGTATTTT	.	16	TRBD2	TRBV15	TRBJ2-3
CASRPSGHNEQFF	TGTGCCAGCAGGCCTAGCGGCCACAATGAGCAGTTCTTC	.	13	TRBD2	TRBV2	TRBJ2-1
CASSLARGGNYGYTF	TGTGCCAGCAGCTTAGCGCGCGGGGGTAACTATGGCTACACCTTC	once	15	.	TRBV7-8	TRBJ1-2
CASSPPGPQRYEQYF	TGCGCCAGCAGCCCCCCGGGTCCCCAGAGGTACGAGCAGTACTTC	few	15	.	TRBV4-1	TRBJ2-7
CASSLRGPNEKLFF	TGCGCCAGCAGCTTGAGGGGCCCTAATGAAAAACTGTTTTTT	.	14	.	TRBV5-1	TRBJ1-4
CASSRGRASGTGELFF	TGTGCCAGCAGCCGGGGGAGGGCTAGCGGGACCGGGGAGCTGTTTTTT	.	16	TRBD2	TRBV7-3	TRBJ2-2
CASRGLAGYDTQYF	TGTGCCAGCAGAGGACTAGCAGGATATGATACGCAGTATTTT	.	14	TRBD2	TRBV2	TRBJ2-3
CASSVVGVNTGELFF	TGTGCCAGCAGCGTAGTAGGGGTGAACACCGGGGAGCTGTTTTTT	.	15	.	TRBV9	TRBJ2-2
CAISPGTGSYEQYF	TGTGCCATCAGTCCAGGGACAGGATCCTACGAGCAGTACTTC	few	14	TRBD1	TRBV10-3	TRBJ2-7
CASSYGGTGATDTQYF	TGTGCCAGCAGTTACGGCGGGACAGGGGCCACAGATACGCAGTATTTT	.	16	TRBD1	TRBV6-5	TRBJ2-3
CASTSRGNSDEQYF	TGTGCCAGCACCTCGCGGGGCAACTCTGACGAGCAGTACTTC	.	14	.	TRBV5-4	TRBJ2-7
CTGTGEHEQYF	TGTACCGGGACAGGGGAACACGAGCAGTACTTC	.	11	TRBD1	TRBV7-3	TRBJ2-7
CASSPTGGEASYTF	TGTGCCAGCTCACCTACAGGGGGCGAAGCCTCGTACACCTTC	.	14	TRBD1	TRBV18	TRBJ1-2
CASSLRRSTDTQYF	TGTGCCAGCAGTTTAAGGAGAAGCACAGATACGCAGTATTTT	once	14	.	TRBV27	TRBJ2-3
CASSVGQGYNEQFF	TGTGCCAGCAGCGTGGGACAGGGATACAATGAGCAGTTCTTC	.	14	TRBD1	TRBV9	TRBJ2-1
CASNPGGYEQYF	TGTGCCAGCAACCCGGGGGGCTACGAGCAGTACTTC	.	12	TRBD2	TRBV28	TRBJ2-7
CASSYGLRLTYEQYF	TGTGCCAGCAGTTACGGCTTACGCCTCACCTACGAGCAGTACTTC	.	15	.	TRBV6-5	TRBJ2-7
CASSLEGTSVPYEQYF	TGTGCCAGCAGCTTAGAAGGGACTAGCGTGCCCTACGAGCAGTACTTC	.	16	TRBD2	TRBV7-6	TRBJ2-7